This T cell receptor (beta chain) was captured in a study of shared clonotypes between healthy human individuals. Overall study context: Each donor had three CD4 naive, three CD4 memory, two CD8 naive and one CD8 memory plate. Broader study findings: Only a few donors were included, so the genetic and exposure-history diversity represented was limited. Across subsets, estimated richness was generally greater for naive than for memory populations. Sorted-subset sequencing was shown by rarefaction to be incomplete despite large depth.

On this clone itself: Its target is unknown.

CD45RO-negative cells were positively selected for CCR7, leaving out terminally differentiated effector memory CD45RA+ cells. The ends were cut back, 5 bases at V and 0 bases at J, with 14 bases in the middle. Germline V lookup: CDR1 SGHTA, CDR2 FQGNSA. The CDR3 totals 17 residues. Here immunoSEQ multiplex PCR was the method, and the copy in TCRdb shows in-frame clones only, minus some. Here the sample spans approximately 840,000 clones, 90% to 98% being singletons. The TCR was taken from a man younger than 40 in good health. Sequencing was done on a sample of naive CD8+ T cells sorted from blood. V is TRBV7-2 and J is TRBJ2-6; D is possibly TRBD2 (5 bases). The CDR3 region is CASSLGISSSGANVLTF. The CDR3 bases are TGTGCCAGCAGCCTCGGGATCTCCAGCTCTGGGGCCAACGTCCTGACTTTC.